This record looks at one T cell receptor beta chain sequence and its context. Libraries were prepared by immunoSEQ multiplex PCR; TCRdb keeps only in-frame clonotypes and omits some of them. The data hold about 59,000 clones, with 72% observed a single time. The data were taken from a study of radiotherapy plus CTLA-4 blockade in lung cancer. The germline V and J ends were trimmed by 3 bases and 4 bases, with 7 bases remaining between them. The germline CDR1 and CDR2 sequences are SGDLS and YYNGEE. CDR3 length: 13 residues. Material: peripheral blood, obtained from a patient treated with radiotherapy plus ipilimumab. The chain links TRBV9 to TRBJ2-2; no reliable D call. The TCR comes from a human donor with non-small cell lung cancer whose response to radiotherapy plus ipilimumab could not be evaluated. CDR3 residues: CASSAPRTGELFF. The CDR3 nucleotides read TGTGCCAGCAGCGCCCCCCGCACCGGGGAGCTGTTTTTT. The full variable domain, in which reference TRBV9 and TRBJ2-2 provide the parts outside the CDR3, is DSGVTQTPKHLITATGQRVTLRCSPRSGDLSVYWYQQSLDQGLQFLIQYYNGEERAKGNILERFSAQQFPDLHSELNLSSLELGDSALYFCASSAPRTGELFFGEGSRLTVL.